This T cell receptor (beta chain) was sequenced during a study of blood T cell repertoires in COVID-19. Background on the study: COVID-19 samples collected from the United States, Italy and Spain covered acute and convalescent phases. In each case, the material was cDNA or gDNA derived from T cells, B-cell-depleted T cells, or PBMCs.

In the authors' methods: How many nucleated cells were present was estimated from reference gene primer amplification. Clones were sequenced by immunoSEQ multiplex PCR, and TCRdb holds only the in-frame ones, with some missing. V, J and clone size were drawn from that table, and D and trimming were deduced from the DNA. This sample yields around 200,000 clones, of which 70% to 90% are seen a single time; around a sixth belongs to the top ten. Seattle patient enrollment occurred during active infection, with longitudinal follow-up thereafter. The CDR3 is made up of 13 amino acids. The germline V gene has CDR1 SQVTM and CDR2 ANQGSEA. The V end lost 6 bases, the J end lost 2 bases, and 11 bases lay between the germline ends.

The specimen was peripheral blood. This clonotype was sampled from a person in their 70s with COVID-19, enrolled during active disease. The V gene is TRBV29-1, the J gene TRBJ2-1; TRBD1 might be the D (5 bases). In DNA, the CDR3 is TGCAGCGTCGCAAGGGGCGCCTACAATGAGCAGTTCTTC. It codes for CSVARGAYNEQFF.